The 30 T cell receptor beta chains below all came from one sample that was sequenced in a study of identical twins. MiXCR, run by TCRdb on the 5' RACE reads, gives a single entry per CDR3 protein. Among fewer than 250,000 distinct CDR3 sequences listed, roughly 10% were seen once. Input material: memory (CD45RO+) T cells sorted from blood. The receptor source for this set is a woman aged 18-30 years in good health.

The rearrangement joins TRBV15 to TRBJ1-6; D not certain. Trimming removed 2 bases at V and 8 bases at J, with 4 bases between. The CDR3 runs 12 residues. CDR1 and CDR2 from the germline V gene are LNHNV and YYDKDF (reference sequence). The CDR3 nucleotides are TGTGCCACCAGCAGACCAGATTCACCCCTCCACTTT. Its protein product is CATSRPDSPLHF.

The genes are TRBV7-2 and TRBJ2-1; 9 bases align to TRBD2. The CDR3 extends over 16 amino acids. CDR1 SGHTA and CDR2 FQGNSA come from the germline V gene. V was clipped by 5 bases and J by 6 bases; unmatched bases: 11. CDR3 amino acids: CASSPRGAGGGNEQFF. As DNA, the CDR3 is TGTGCCAGCAGCCCCAGGGGGGCGGGAGGGGGCAATGAGCAGTTCTTC.

This clonotype was counted ten times or more. This chain uses TRBV20-1 with TRBJ1-4; D is unclear. From germline, CDR1 is DFQATT and CDR2 SNEGSKA (reference sequence). The length of the CDR3 is 13 residues. Trimming removed 0 bases from V and 6 bases from J, with 8 bases in between. DNA of the CDR3: TGCAGTGCTAGAGACCTTGGCGATGAAAAACTGTTTTTT. Its protein product is CSARDLGDEKLFF.

The table lists this clonotype with many counts. The chain uses TRBV7-9 and TRBJ2-6; D could derive from TRBD1 or TRBD2 (5 bases each). V was shortened by 5 bases and J by 0 bases, with 8 bases between the two germline ends. The V gene's germline CDR1 is SEHNR and CDR2 FQNEAQ (reference sequence). This CDR3 region has 15 residues. The CDR3 is CASSEGSSGANVLTF. CDR3 DNA: TGTGCCAGCAGCGAGGGGAGCTCTGGGGCCAACGTCCTGACTTTC.

This clonotype was seen repeatedly, ten times or more. This CDR3 is CASKPGQGSGEQYF. CDR3 DNA: TGTGCCAGCAAGCCGGGACAGGGATCGGGCGAGCAGTACTTC. This sequence joins TRBV6-1 and TRBJ2-7; 9 bases line up with TRBD1. V shed 7 bases, J shed 6 bases, and the junction held 10 bases outside the gene matches. Germline V gene data show CDR1 as MNHNS and CDR2 as SASEGT. This CDR3 has 14 residues.

This clonotype was seen many times. This chain uses TRBV7-2 with TRBJ2-2; tentative D call: TRBD2 (6 bases). The CDR3 sequence is 14 residues long. The V gene's germline CDR1 is SGHTA and CDR2 FQGNSA. Trimming shortened V by 11 bases and J by 1 base, and 14 bases separated the two germline ends. CDR3 protein: CALQEGLNTGELFF. CDR3 DNA: TGTGCCCTTCAGGAGGGTCTGAACACCGGGGAGCTGTTTTTT.

This clonotype was detected many times. The chain joins TRBV15 to TRBJ2-1; D possibly corresponds to TRBD2 (6 bases). Germline values: CDR1 LNHNV, CDR2 YYDKDF (reference sequence). This CDR3 has 15 residues. Trimming removed 5 bases at V and 1 base at J, with 12 bases between. CDR3 loop: CATSLKGGSYNEQFF. The CDR3 DNA reads as TGTGCCACCAGCCTTAAGGGAGGATCCTACAATGAGCAGTTCTTC.

J is TRBJ1-5 and V is TRBV20-1; a possible D gene is TRBD1 (6 bases). Germline CDR1 reads DFQATT; CDR2 reads SNEGSKA (reference sequence). This CDR3 region has 15 residues. Trimming removed 3 bases from V and 0 bases from J, with 12 bases in between. DNA of the CDR3: TGCAGTGCTAGTCGGACAGAATTTAGCAATCAGCCCCAGCATTTT. Protein: CSASRTEFSNQPQHF.

This chain joins TRBV6-2 or TRBV6-3 and TRBJ2-1; weak D call: TRBD2 (5 bases). The CDR3 length is 14 residues. The V end was cut by 6 bases, the J end by 14 bases, with 23 bases between. Per germline, CDR1 MNHEY and CDR2 SVGEGT. DNA of the CDR3: TGTGCCAGCAGCGATAACCTAAGCGGCCACGGGGAGTTCTTC. The encoded protein is CASSDNLSGHGEFF.

This clonotype has a handful of counts. This chain uses TRBV29-1 with TRBJ2-7; TRBD2 agrees at 7 bases. The CDR3 runs to 16 residues. The V and J ends lost 4 bases and 0 bases, in that order; junction bases with no gene match: 12. CDR1 SQVTM and CDR2 ANQGSEA come from the germline V gene. The CDR3 DNA reads as TGCAGCGTTGCGTGGACGAGGCGGGGGAGCTCCTACGAGCAGTACTTC. Translation gives CSVAWTRRGSSYEQYF.

This rearrangement joins TRBV3-1 to TRBJ1-6; D is ambiguous. The V gene lost 5 bases and the J gene lost 7 bases, with 9 bases spanning the gap. The CDR3 length is 13 residues. CDR1 and CDR2 (germline): LGHDT, YNNKEL (reference sequence). The CDR3: CASSFRGNSPLHF. The CDR3 bases are TGTGCCAGCAGCTTCCGAGGCAATTCACCCCTCCACTTT.

There are many counts of this clonotype. The V gene is TRBV5-1, the J gene TRBJ1-4, with D possibly TRBD1 on 5 matching bases. This CDR3 has 13 amino acids. V gave up 4 bases and J gave up 8 bases, with 12 bases separating them. Looked up from germline, CDR1 is SGHRS and CDR2 is YFSETQ. The CDR3 DNA reads TGCGCCAGCAGCCCGCAGGGTATGGAAAAACTGTTTTTT. Translation: CASSPQGMEKLFF.

The table lists this clonotype with many counts. The chain employs TRBV13 and TRBJ2-5; D gene ambiguous. V lost 5 bases and J lost 4, with 5 bases in between. The CDR3 sequence is 11 residues long. Germline CDR1 is PRHDT and CDR2 is FYEKMQ (reference sequence). For the CDR3, the DNA is TGTGCCAGCAGCCAAGGAGAGACCCAGTACTTC. Translating it yields CASSQGETQYF.

There are a few counts of this clonotype. The CDR3 protein is CASSLEGSYTEAFF. CDR3 nucleotide sequence: TGTGCCAGCAGTTTAGAAGGGTCCTACACTGAAGCTTTCTTT. The chain couples TRBV12-3 or TRBV12-4 to TRBJ1-1, with D unclear. CDR3 size: 14 residues. Between the trimmed V and J ends, which lost 1 base and 3 bases, there was a span of 9 bases.

V and J are TRBV5-1 and TRBJ2-5; D is possibly TRBD2 (6 bases). CDR1 SGHRS and CDR2 YFSETQ come from the germline V gene. The V gene lost 0 bases and the J gene lost 7 bases, with 13 bases spanning the gap. This CDR3 region has 14 residues. For the CDR3, the DNA is TGCGCCAGCAGCTTGGCCGTGGACGGGGGGACCCAGTACTTC. Translated: CASSLAVDGGTQYF.

The chain uses TRBV7-9 and TRBJ2-7, with D hard to call. Looked up from germline, CDR1 is SEHNR and CDR2 is FQNEAQ (reference sequence). V lost 5 bases, J lost 1 base, and 12 bases lay in between. The CDR3 loop spans 14 amino acids. In DNA form, the CDR3 reads TGTGCCAGCAGCAACAGACCCGATTCCTACGAGCAGTACTTC. It specifies CASSNRPDSYEQYF. Looking up the rest from reference TRBV7-9 and TRBJ2-7 gives the full variable domain: DTGVSQNPRHKITKRGQNVTFRCDPISEHNRLYWYRQTLGQGPEFLTYFQNEAQLEKSRLLSDRFSAERPKGSFSTLEIQRTEQGDSAMYLCASSNRPDSYEQYFGPGTRLTVT.

The CDR3 loop is CSVRHRSYEQYF. As DNA, the CDR3 is TGCAGCGTCCGCCACAGATCGTACGAGCAGTACTTC. V usage is TRBV29-1 and J usage is TRBJ2-7; no reliable D call. CDR1 SQVTM and CDR2 ANQGSEA come from the germline V gene. The CDR3 runs to 12 residues. V dropped 6 bases and J dropped 4 bases, with 13 bases sitting between them.

This clonotype was observed at least ten times. The rearrangement uses TRBV4-1 and TRBJ2-2; the match to TRBD1 covers 7 bases. The J segment lost 0 bases and the V segment lost 4 bases, leaving 8 bases of the junction unmatched. This CDR3 contains 17 residues. Per the germline V gene, CDR1 is MGHRA and CDR2 is YSYEKL. DNA of the CDR3: TGCGCCAGCAGCCGCGTAACAGGGGCGGCGAACACCGGGGAGCTGTTTTTT. Amino acids: CASSRVTGAANTGELFF.

The genes are TRBV7-2 and TRBJ2-1; 13 bases are a match to TRBD2. The CDR3 runs to 15 residues. Germline assignment: CDR1 SGHTA and CDR2 FQGNSA. With 5 bases clipped from V and 9 bases from J, the junction kept 7 bases outside the gene matches. CDR3: CASSITSGGAGEQFF. DNA for the CDR3: TGTGCCAGCAGCATAACTAGCGGGGGGGCGGGTGAGCAGTTCTTC.

The rearrangement links TRBV7-7 to TRBJ2-7; 7 bases are shared with TRBD2. The CDR3 loop spans 15 amino acids. Germline lookup yields CDR1 SSHAT and CDR2 FNYEAQ (reference sequence). The V segment lost 3 bases and the J segment 3 bases; nucleotides outside the gene matches: 8. The CDR3 is CASSFASSGNYEQYF. DNA for the CDR3: TGTGCCAGCAGCTTTGCGTCTAGCGGAAACTACGAGCAGTACTTC.

This clonotype was found many times. The chain combines TRBV4-3 with TRBJ2-5, with D perhaps TRBD1 (6 bases). Trimming left V 4 bases short and J 0 bases short, with 21 bases between. The CDR3 extends over 18 amino acids. Germline V lookup: CDR1 LGHNA, CDR2 YSLEER. The CDR3 loop is CASSPYTRMAGDQETQYF. The CDR3 coding sequence is TGCGCCAGCAGCCCGTATACTAGAATGGCAGGGGACCAAGAGACCCAGTACTTC.

This clonotype was detected many times. This chain joins TRBV3-1 and TRBJ2-2, with D perhaps matching TRBD2 (5 bases). V gave up 0 bases and J gave up 5 bases, with 13 bases separating them. The CDR3 length is 16 residues. Germline V gene sequence: CDR1 LGHDT, CDR2 YNNKEL (reference sequence). The CDR3 sequence is CASSQDELVYTGELFF. The CDR3 DNA follows: TGTGCCAGCAGCCAAGATGAACTAGTCTATACCGGGGAGCTGTTTTTT.

The sample holds a few counts of this clonotype. The CDR3 sequence is CASSEIGQSNQPQHF. In nucleotides, the CDR3 is TGTGCCAGCAGTGAAATTGGGCAGAGCAATCAGCCCCAGCATTTT. This sequence joins TRBV2 and TRBJ1-5, with no clear D. The CDR3 covers 15 residues. V was pared by 2 bases and J by 1 base, with 9 bases between. Per germline, CDR1 SNHLY and CDR2 FYNNEI.

This clonotype was seen ten or more times. The rearrangement uses TRBV12-3 or TRBV12-4 and TRBJ2-7; D is perhaps TRBD1 (5 bases). The V gene lost 5 bases and the J gene lost 3 bases, with 14 bases spanning the gap. This CDR3 region has 14 residues. The CDR3 sequence: CASSQGPGNYEQYF. The CDR3 nucleotides are TGTGCCAGCAGTCAGGGCCCTGGAAACTACGAGCAGTACTTC.

This clonotype was recorded many times. In DNA form, the CDR3 reads TGTGCCAGCAGCCGAGGTCCAGGGCTAAACACTGAAGCTTTCTTT. This sequence encodes CASSRGPGLNTEAFF. The rearrangement uses TRBV3-1 and TRBJ1-1; D may be TRBD1 (5 bases). Germline CDR1 is LGHDT and CDR2 is YNNKEL (reference sequence). The CDR3 sequence is 15 residues long. V was trimmed by 4 bases and J by 2 bases, leaving 14 bases between them.

This chain connects TRBV19 to TRBJ2-1; 11 bases fit TRBD1. The V gene's germline CDR1 is LNHDA and CDR2 SQIVND (reference sequence). V lost 4 bases, J lost 8 bases, and 7 bases stayed unmatched. This CDR3 has 15 amino acids. The CDR3 loop is CASSTGTGGQDEQFF. The CDR3 nucleotides are TGTGCCAGTAGTACCGGGACAGGGGGTCAGGATGAGCAGTTCTTC.

This clonotype was seen ten or more times. The chain couples TRBV5-1 to TRBJ2-3; 7 nucleotides line up with TRBD1. V dropped 4 bases and J dropped 2; count of bases not matched to a gene: 10. CDR3 length: 16 residues. Germline V gene data show CDR1 as SGHRS and CDR2 as YFSETQ. Here the CDR3 reads CASSMTTGIPTDTQYF. CDR3 bases: TGCGCCAGCAGCATGACGACAGGGATTCCCACAGATACGCAGTATTTT.

The chain employs TRBV19 and TRBJ2-6; D not certain. V dropped 5 bases and J dropped 2 bases, with 7 bases sitting between them. The CDR3 runs to 14 residues. In germline, CDR1 is LNHDA, CDR2 SQIVND (reference sequence). The CDR3 DNA follows: TGTGCCAGTAGTTTCTCGACTGGGGCCAACGTCCTGACTTTC. It codes for CASSFSTGANVLTF.

This clonotype was found a few times. The chain joins TRBV11-2 to TRBJ2-3, with TRBD2 as a possible D gene (6 bases). The CDR3 sequence is 14 residues long. CDR1 is SGHAT, CDR2 FQNNGV, per germline. The V end was cut by 3 bases, the J end by 3 bases, with 10 bases between. CDR3 sequence (DNA): TGTGCCAGCAGCTTGGGGGGTCAAACAGATACGCAGTATTTT. Amino acids: CASSLGGQTDTQYF.

V and J are TRBV4-3 and TRBJ1-2; 7 bases map to TRBD1. After removal of 4 bases from V and 7 bases from J, the junction contained 9 bases not matched to a gene. Germline V gene lookup returns CDR1 LGHNA and CDR2 YSLEER. The CDR3 is 14 amino acids. CDR3 residues: CASSRDRDGLGYTF. CDR3 DNA sequence: TGCGCCAGCAGCCGCGACAGGGACGGGCTTGGCTACACCTTC.